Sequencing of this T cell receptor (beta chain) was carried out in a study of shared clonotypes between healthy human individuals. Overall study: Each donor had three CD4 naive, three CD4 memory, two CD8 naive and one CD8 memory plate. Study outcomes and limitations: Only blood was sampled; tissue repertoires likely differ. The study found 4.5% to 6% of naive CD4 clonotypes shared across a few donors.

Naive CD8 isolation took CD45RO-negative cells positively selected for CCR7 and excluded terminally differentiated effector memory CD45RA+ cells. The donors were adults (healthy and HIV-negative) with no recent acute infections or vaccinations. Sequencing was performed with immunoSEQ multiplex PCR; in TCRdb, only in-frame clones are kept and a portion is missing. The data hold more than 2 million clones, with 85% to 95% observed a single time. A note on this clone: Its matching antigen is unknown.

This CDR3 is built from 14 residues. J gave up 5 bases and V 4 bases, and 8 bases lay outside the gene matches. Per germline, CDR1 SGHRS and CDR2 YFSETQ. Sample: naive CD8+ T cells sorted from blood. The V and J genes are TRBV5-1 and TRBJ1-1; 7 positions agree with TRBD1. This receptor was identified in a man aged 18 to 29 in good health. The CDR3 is CASSVSGGLTEAFF. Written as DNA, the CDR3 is TGCGCCAGCAGCGTATCAGGGGGTTTGACTGAAGCTTTCTTT.